These 20 T cell receptor beta chains were all obtained from the same sample, sequenced in a study of high-grade serous ovarian cancer treatment subgroups. The method was immunoSEQ multiplex PCR; TCRdb's version includes in-frame clones alone and lacks a portion of them. This table holds about 2,000 clones, around 75% found once. Tumor samples were taken before definitive surgery or chemotherapy. Sequencing was done on a sample of tumor tissue. Receptor source: a human donor with high-grade serous ovarian cancer.

This clone was found once. The chain uses TRBV14 and TRBJ2-5; the D is unclear. The length of the CDR3 is 13 residues. The germline gives CDR1 SGHDN, CDR2 FVKESK. Deletions cut 1 base from V and 5 bases from J, with 8 bases between. CDR3 nucleotide sequence: TGTGCCAGCAGCCAAGTAGGGCGGGAGACCCAGTACTTC. It specifies CASSQVGRETQYF.

This chain connects TRBV7-9 to TRBJ1-5, with TRBD1 matching over 9 bases. The V gene end was trimmed by 5 bases and the J gene end by 6 bases; junction bases not matched to a gene: 2. The CDR3 is 13 residues long. Germline assignment: CDR1 SEHNR and CDR2 FQNEAQ (reference sequence). The CDR3 reads CASSPTGGQPQHF. The CDR3 coding sequence is TGTGCCAGCAGCCCGACAGGGGGTCAGCCCCAGCATTTT. Filled out from reference TRBV7-9 and TRBJ1-5, the complete variable domain reads DTGVSQNPRHKITKRGQNVTFRCDPISEHNRLYWYRQTLGQGPEFLTYFQNEAQLEKSRLLSDRFSAERPKGSFSTLEIQRTEQGDSAMYLCASSPTGGQPQHFGDGTRLSIL.

This chain joins TRBV28 and TRBJ2-7; 9 bases match TRBD1. Germline CDR1 is MDHEN and CDR2 is SYDVKM. V lost 5 bases, J lost 8 bases, and 13 bases stayed unmatched. The CDR3 totals 15 residues. DNA of the CDR3: TGTGCCAGCAGTACCCAGGGACAGGGTAGAGGAAAGCAGTACGTC. Translated, it gives CASSTQGQGRGKQYV.

V usage is TRBV20-1 and J usage is TRBJ1-2; D is unclear. V shed 2 bases and J shed 8 bases, with 9 bases lying between them. Germline V gene sequence: CDR1 DFQATT, CDR2 SNEGSKA (reference sequence). The CDR3 runs to 11 residues. CDR3 protein: CSARLRSGYTF. The CDR3 nucleotides read TGCAGTGCTAGACTCAGGAGCGGCTACACCTTC.

This clone was observed once. V gene TRBV7-6 combines with J gene TRBJ2-3; 10 bases agree with TRBD2. Germline CDR1 is SGHVS and CDR2 is FNYEAQ. V was clipped by 1 base and J by 5 bases; unmatched bases: 3. This CDR3 region has 15 residues. The DNA of the CDR3 is TGTGCCAGCAGCTTAGGAGCGGGGGGGCAAGATACGCAGTATTTT. Protein product: CASSLGAGGQDTQYF.

V gene TRBV7-9 combines with J gene TRBJ1-1, with D unclear. Trimming left V 4 bases short and J 1 base short, with 7 bases between. The CDR3 consists of 13 residues. Germline CDR1 is SEHNR and CDR2 is FQNEAQ (reference sequence). DNA for the CDR3: TGTGCCAGCAGCTACGCAGAGAACACTGAAGCTTTCTTT. This codes for CASSYAENTEAFF.

This clone was observed a handful of times. J is TRBJ2-1 and V is TRBV19; D possibly corresponds to TRBD1 (6 bases). Germline V gene sequence: CDR1 LNHDA, CDR2 SQIVND (reference sequence). Deletions cut 3 bases from V and 4 bases from J, with 19 bases between. CDR3 length: 17 residues. The chain's CDR3 is CASSMSVAAGEYNEQFF. The CDR3 DNA reads TGTGCCAGTAGTATGTCGGTGGCCGCAGGGGAGTACAATGAGCAGTTCTTC.

This chain connects TRBV28 to TRBJ2-5; D might be TRBD1 (5 bases). Germline assignment: CDR1 MDHEN and CDR2 SYDVKM. The length of the CDR3 is 13 residues. With 5 bases removed from V and 5 bases from J, the gap between germline ends came to 12 bases. The chain's CDR3 is CASSKGPGETQYF. CDR3 DNA: TGTGCCAGCAGTAAGGGGCCGGGCGAGACCCAGTACTTC.

This chain uses TRBV15 with TRBJ1-1; D gene uncertain. The CDR3 consists of 14 residues. Germline V lookup: CDR1 LNHNV, CDR2 YYDKDF (reference sequence). V lost 0 bases and J 7 bases, leaving 12 bases between the germline ends. CDR3 nucleotides: TGTGCCACCAGCAGAGAGCGCAGTCCGGGTGAAGCTTTCTTT. This gives the protein CATSRERSPGEAFF.

The gene calls are TRBV12-5 and TRBJ2-1; D might be TRBD2 (6 bases). The CDR3 spans 16 residues. The ends were cut back, 1 base at V and 0 bases at J, with 10 bases in the middle. Germline V gives CDR1 LGHNT, CDR2 FRNRAP. DNA for the CDR3: TGTGCTAGTGGTTTGGGGGTAGCGGCCTCCTACAATGAGCAGTTCTTC. Protein sequence: CASGLGVAASYNEQFF.

The J gene is TRBJ2-1, the V gene TRBV5-6, with a weak D call TRBD2 (5 bases). The CDR3 extends over 15 amino acids. Trimming pared 4 bases from V and 4 bases from J, leaving 15 bases between. Germline CDR1 is SGHDT and CDR2 is YYEEEE. The CDR3 coding sequence is TGTGCCAGCAGCCCACGACTATCCTCTTACAATGAGCAGTTCTTC. Translation: CASSPRLSSYNEQFF.

The V gene is TRBV30, the J gene TRBJ1-5; D not certain. Between the trimmed V and J ends, which lost 0 bases and 1 base, there was a span of 7 bases. The CDR3 runs to 14 residues. Germline-derived CDR1 and CDR2 are GTSNPN and SVGIG (reference sequence). CDR3 nucleotides: TGTGCCTGGAGTGTACCTAACAGCAATCAGCCCCAGCATTTT. This sequence encodes CAWSVPNSNQPQHF.

The CDR3 sequence: CASSVQAWDQPQHF. The CDR3 DNA sequence: TGTGCCAGCAGCGTACAGGCCTGGGATCAGCCCCAGCATTTT. The chain employs TRBV7-2 and TRBJ1-5, with D possibly being TRBD1 (5 bases). The V gene lost 5 bases and the J gene lost 5 bases, with 13 bases spanning the gap. The CDR3 covers 14 residues. Per germline, CDR1 SGHTA and CDR2 FQGNSA.

This clone showed up just a few times. The chain has TRBV15 and TRBJ1-3, with D possibly being TRBD1 (5 bases). Germline values: CDR1 LNHNV, CDR2 YYDKDF (reference sequence). The V and J ends lost 0 bases and 3 bases respectively, with 12 bases between them. The CDR3 extends over 16 amino acids. As DNA, the CDR3 is TGTGCCACCAGCAGAGATGGGGGGTCGGTTGGAAACACCATATATTTT. Its protein product is CATSRDGGSVGNTIYF.

This clone was counted only a few times. J is TRBJ1-1 and V is TRBV6-6; 11 positions agree with TRBD1. Germline-derived CDR1 and CDR2 are MNHNY and SVGAGI (reference sequence). V lost 2 bases and J lost 6; bases outside the gene matches: 8. This CDR3 has 16 amino acids. CDR3 DNA: TGTGCCAGCAGTTACCAGGACAGGGGGCGGGGGGCTGAAGCTTTCTTT. Its translation is CASSYQDRGRGAEAFF.

The chain combines TRBV21-1 with TRBJ2-2; the table assigns TRBD1, which was not confirmed against the DNA. TRBV21-1 is an annotated pseudogene. This CDR3 spans 19 amino acids. The CDR3 nucleotides are TGTGCCAGCAGCAAAGCTGGGTCACAGGGAACCAATTACACCGGGGAGCTGTTTTTT. This codes for CASSKAGSQGTNYTGELFF.

The J gene is TRBJ1-5, the V gene TRBV29-1; possibly TRBD1 for D (5 bases). V shed 3 bases and J shed 4 bases, with 13 bases lying between them. The CDR3 has 14 amino acids. The germline V gene has CDR1 SQVTM and CDR2 ANQGSEA. CDR3: CSVEESGGNQPQHF. The CDR3 DNA reads as TGCAGCGTTGAGGAATCGGGGGGGAATCAGCCCCAGCATTTT.

V usage is TRBV7-8 and J usage is TRBJ1-2; 7 positions match TRBD1. Trimming at V came to 5 bases and at J to 0 bases, leaving 15 bases not matched to a gene. There are 18 residues in the CDR3. Germline values: CDR1 SGHVS, CDR2 FQNEAQ. The CDR3, as DNA: TGTGCCAGCAGCAAAACCCGGGACAGCTTAAGTTCTAACTATGGCTACACCTTC. Translating gives CASSKTRDSLSSNYGYTF.

About this clone itself: The sample contains more than one DNA sequence encoding this CDR3. The gene calls are TRBV2 and TRBJ2-2; 7 bases are a match to TRBD1. J was trimmed by 4 bases and V by 5 bases; bases with no gene match: 7. The CDR3 loop spans 15 amino acids. The V gene's germline CDR1 is SNHLY and CDR2 FYNNEI. The CDR3 sequence: CASSPDRDVTGELFF. The CDR3 DNA follows: TGTGCCAGCAGTCCTGACAGGGATGTCACCGGGGAGCTGTTTTTT. Full variable domain (rest looked up from reference TRBV2 and TRBJ2-2): EPEVTQTPSHQVTQMGQEVILRCVPISNHLYFYWYRQILGQKVEFLVSFYNNEISEKSEIFDDQFSVERPDGSNFTLKIRSTKLEDSAMYFCASSPDRDVTGELFFGEGSRLTVL.

CDR3 nucleotides: TGTGCCAGCAGCGGGACTTCCTCCGGGCAGCCCCAGCATTTT. This encodes CASSGTSSGQPQHF. V gene TRBV2 combines with J gene TRBJ1-5; tentative D call: TRBD1 (5 bases). This CDR3 is built from 14 residues. The V and J ends lost 6 bases and 7 bases respectively, with 16 bases between them. CDR1 SNHLY and CDR2 FYNNEI come from the germline V gene.